The rows below give T cell receptor beta chains drawn from one sample of a study of T cells in Graves' hyperthyroidism and ophthalmopathy. Via MiXCR, TCRdb re-called the multiplex PCR reads, giving one row per CDR3 protein. The sample lists under 400,000 distinct CDR3 sequences, approximately 14% seen once, with approximately 9.9% in the top ten. The specimen sequenced was blood. These receptor sequences come from a woman aged 55-70 years with Graves' hyperthyroidism. Each CDR3 is given with its conserved first and last residue. D genes are given only for firm matches. Part of the rows lack a size; the others show once, few, many or a class for expanded clones.

j_gene,abundance,d_gene,v_gene,CDR3aa,CDR3nt
TRBJ2-2,many,TRBD2,TRBV7-9,CASSSLAAGGTGELFF,TGTGCCAGCAGCTCCTTGGCAGCGGGAGGCACCGGGGAGCTGTTTTTT
TRBJ2-5,many,TRBD1,TRBV18,CASSPGQGVVSETQYF,TGTGCCAGCTCACCTGGACAGGGGGTAGTTTCGGAGACCCAGTACTTC
TRBJ1-1,many,.,TRBV24-1,CATGVRTGEAFF,TGTGCCACAGGGGTCAGAACCGGTGAAGCTTTCTTT
TRBJ1-1,few,TRBD1,TRBV9,CASSGAAGGPNTEAFF,TGTGCCAGCAGCGGGGCGGCAGGGGGCCCGAACACTGAAGCTTTCTTT
TRBJ2-1,few,TRBD1,TRBV7-9,CASVEGAFNEQFF,TGTGCCAGCGTAGAGGGGGCGTTTAATGAGCAGTTCTTC
TRBJ2-1,many,.,TRBV10-2,CASSEGRLSSYNEQFF,TGCGCCAGCAGTGAAGGTCGGTTAAGCTCCTACAATGAGCAGTTCTTC
TRBJ2-6,few,.,TRBV11-2,CASAPGQFSLGANVLTF,TGTGCCAGTGCCCCAGGACAGTTTTCGCTGGGGGCCAACGTCCTGACTTTC
TRBJ2-7,many,.,TRBV2,CASRVVSGYEQYF,TGTGCCAGCAGAGTGGTTTCGGGGTACGAGCAGTACTTC
TRBJ2-5,many,.,TRBV18,CASSPPPGETQYF,TGTGCCAGCTCACCACCCCCGGGAGAGACCCAGTACTTC
TRBJ1-6,.,.,TRBV7-6,CASSVQGGNSPLHF,TGTGCCAGCAGCGTTCAGGGTGGGAATTCACCCCTCCACTTT
TRBJ1-2,.,.,TRBV4-1,CASSRGSDAGYTF,TGCGCCAGCAGCCGTGGGTCCGACGCTGGCTACACCTTC
TRBJ2-5,.,.,TRBV20-1,CSAKGPQETQYF,TGCAGTGCTAAGGGACCGCAAGAGACCCAGTACTTC
TRBJ2-1,many,.,TRBV5-1,CASTPGTGIYNEQFF,TGCGCCAGTACCCCGGGAACAGGGATCTACAATGAGCAGTTCTTC
TRBJ1-2,many,.,TRBV10-3,CAISVGRLDYGYTF,TGTGCCATCAGTGTTGGCAGATTGGACTATGGCTACACCTTC
TRBJ2-7,many,TRBD2,TRBV4-1,CASSRGTSGPYEQYF,TGCGCCAGCAGCCGAGGGACTAGCGGCCCCTACGAGCAGTACTTC